The present T cell receptor (beta chain) was sequenced within a study of T cell repertoires in cytomegalovirus infection. Study details: Both a matching HLA type and CMV infection were indicated by public TCR beta signatures.

The CDR3 runs 14 residues. V was cut by 5 bases and J by 3 bases, with 14 bases left in between. TCRdb called the reads again in MiXCR, with one record for every CDR3 protein. The sample lists approximately 590,000 distinct CDR3 sequences, roughly 43% occurring once. As to this clonotype: Its target is unknown.

This TCR was sampled from a human donor in good health (CMV status not recorded). Some clones in this sample may be carry-over from other donors' samples. The specimen comprised cultured PBMCs, sampled from culture after CMV antigen stimulation. V usage is TRBV12-3 or TRBV12-4 and J usage is TRBJ2-7; D may be TRBD1 (6 bases). The CDR3 region is CASSLQGSVYEQYF. CDR3 nucleotides: TGTGCCAGCAGTCTCCAGGGGTCTGTCTACGAGCAGTACTTC.